This TCR beta chain was captured by sequencing in a study of blood T cell repertoires in COVID-19. Study context: Collection of acute and convalescent COVID-19 samples took place in the United States, Italy and Spain. Sample material is recorded as cDNA or gDNA derived from T cells, B-cell-depleted T cells, or PBMCs.

The table came from immunoSEQ multiplex PCR; TCRdb's copy has only in-frame clones and leaves some out. The data hold 100,000 to 150,000 clones, with 90% observed a single time. The V and J ends lost 0 bases and 8 bases, in that order; junction bases with no gene match: 13. The CDR3 loop spans 18 amino acids. The germline gives CDR1 LGHDT, CDR2 YNNKEL (reference sequence). This receptor was obtained from a man aged 60 to 75 with COVID-19, enrolled during active disease. Sequenced: peripheral blood. The chain has TRBV3-1 (or the pseudogene TRBV3-2) and TRBJ1-6; 7 positions agree with TRBD1. CDR3 in amino acids: CASSQDSLLDREHSPLHF. The CDR3 DNA is TGTGCCAGCAGCCAAGATAGCCTCTTAGACAGGGAACATTCACCCCTCCACTTT.